These 27 T cell receptor beta chains came from one sample sequenced in a study of Graves' ophthalmopathy and Graves' hyperthyroidism. RNA transcripts were the template, and TCR beta CDR3 regions were amplified from them. HTBI primers were employed in first-round RT-PCR, then a second-round multiplex PCR followed. One entry per CDR3 protein, called by TCRdb with MiXCR from the multiplex PCR reads. The sample shows hundreds of thousands of distinct CDR3 sequences, 22% of them seen only once. Sequenced sample: peripheral blood. These receptors were collected from a woman aged 18-29 years with stable Graves' hyperthyroidism. Some clones in this sample may be carry-over from other donors' samples.

Ten or more counts support this clonotype. V usage is TRBV18 and J usage is TRBJ1-1, with no clear D. V was cut by 3 bases and J by 3 bases, with 11 bases left in between. CDR3 length equals 14 residues. Germline values: CDR1 KGHSH, CDR2 LQKENI. The CDR3 region has the DNA TGTGCCAGCTCACCTAAGACGGAATACACTGAAGCTTTCTTT. This codes for CASSPKTEYTEAFF.

A single count supports this clonotype. The chain couples TRBV7-2 to TRBJ1-6, with TRBD1 identical over 7 bases. V was pared by 1 base and J by 6 bases, with 3 bases of the junction left unmatched. The CDR3 has 15 residues. CDR1 and CDR2 (germline): SGHTA, FQGNSA. The CDR3 DNA reads as TGTGCCAGCAGCTTAGGGGCAGGGGGTAATTCACCCCTCCACTTT. It encodes CASSLGAGGNSPLHF. Full variable domain (outside the CDR3, taken from reference TRBV7-2 and TRBJ1-6): GAGVSQSPSNKVTEKGKDVELRCDPISGHTALYWYRQSLGQGLEFLIYFQGNSAPDKSGLPSDRFSAERTGGSVSTLTIQRTQQEDSAVYLCASSLGAGGNSPLHFGNGTRLTVT.

The rearrangement joins TRBV30 to TRBJ1-5; the D gene is possibly TRBD1 (6 bases). The CDR3 runs to 13 residues. Trimming pared 4 bases from V and 7 bases from J, leaving 14 bases between. Looked up from germline, CDR1 is GTSNPN and CDR2 is SVGIG (reference sequence). The CDR3 nucleotides are TGTGCCTGGAATGGGGGGCAGGGGCAGCCCCAGCATTTT. This translates into CAWNGGQGQPQHF. The full variable domain, its missing parts supplied by reference TRBV30 and TRBJ1-5, is SQTIHQWPATLVQPVGSPLSLECTVEGTSNPNLYWYRQAAGRGLQLLFYSVGIGQISSEVPQNLSASRPQDRQFILSSKKLLLSDSGFYLCAWNGGQGQPQHFGDGTRLSIL.

This clonotype showed up many times. The chain carries TRBV28 and TRBJ2-2; no clear D. CDR1 and CDR2 from the germline V gene are MDHEN and SYDVKM. V was trimmed by 1 base and J by 4 bases, leaving 7 bases between them. The CDR3 extends over 14 amino acids. The CDR3 region is CASSLYGVTGELFF. For the CDR3, the DNA is TGTGCCAGCAGTTTATATGGCGTCACCGGGGAGCTGTTTTTT. The whole variable domain, filled in from reference TRBV28 and TRBJ2-2, reads DVKVTQSSRYLVKRTGEKVFLECVQDMDHENMFWYRQDPGLGLRLIYFSYDVKMKEKGDIPEGYSVSREKKERFSLILESASTNQTSMYLCASSLYGVTGELFFGEGSRLTVL.

To note about this clonotype: A read error is possible here, since a much larger clone lies one base away. This chain joins TRBV6-2 or TRBV6-3 and TRBJ2-7; the match to TRBD2 covers 8 bases. CDR3 length: 18 residues. Unmatched junction bases numbered 13, after V lost 2 bases and J lost 1 base. CDR1 and CDR2 from the germline V gene are MNHEY and SVGEGT. The DNA of the CDR3 is TGTGCCAGCAGTTACGTCTCCATCCCGGGACTAGGATCCTACGAGCAGTACTTC. Encoded protein: CASSYVSIPGLGSYEQYF.

V gene TRBV12-3 or TRBV12-4 combines with J gene TRBJ2-3; 12 nucleotides line up with TRBD2. CDR3 length: 17 residues. V shed 6 bases, J shed 2 bases, and the junction held 9 bases outside the gene matches. The CDR3 DNA sequence: TGTGCCAGCAGCCGACACGGACTAGCGGGGACCACAGATACGCAGTATTTT. Residues: CASSRHGLAGTTDTQYF.

This clonotype was observed many times. This sequence joins TRBV29-1 and TRBJ1-2, with TRBD1 matching 7 bases. With V trimmed by 6 bases and J by 2 bases, 6 bases remained unmatched. The CDR3 has 13 residues. Germline CDR1 and CDR2: SQVTM and ANQGSEA. The CDR3 DNA follows: TGCAGCGTGGGGGACAGATTAAACTATGGCTACACCTTC. It translates to CSVGDRLNYGYTF.

CDR3 sequence: CSARGTENTEAFF. Written as DNA, the CDR3 is TGCAGTGCTAGAGGAACGGAGAACACTGAAGCTTTCTTT. This rearrangement joins TRBV20-1 to TRBJ1-1, with unresolved D. Per germline, CDR1 DFQATT and CDR2 SNEGSKA (reference sequence). Trimming removed 1 base at V and 1 base at J, with 7 bases between. The CDR3 extends over 13 amino acids.

The chain uses TRBV19 and TRBJ2-7; D call uncertain. Germline assignment: CDR1 LNHDA and CDR2 SQIVND (reference sequence). Trimming pared 5 bases from V and 3 bases from J, leaving 11 bases between. This CDR3 comprises 13 residues. The CDR3 nucleotides are TGTGCCAGTAGTGATGACACGTACTACGAGCAGTACTTC. It translates to CASSDDTYYEQYF.

This clonotype was seen at least ten times. The gene calls are TRBV7-9 and TRBJ2-7; D could derive from TRBD1 or TRBD2 (5 bases each). CDR3 length: 15 amino acids. Germline CDR1 SEHNR, CDR2 FQNEAQ (reference sequence). V shed 7 bases and J shed 3 bases, with 19 bases lying between them. The CDR3 loop reads CASKDGTAVHYEQYF. DNA for the CDR3: TGTGCCAGCAAGGATGGGACGGCGGTCCACTACGAGCAGTACTTC.

This clonotype was picked up many times. The rearrangement uses TRBV20-1 and TRBJ1-2, with a possible D match to TRBD1 (5 bases). The CDR3 has 15 amino acids. Germline V gene sequence: CDR1 DFQATT, CDR2 SNEGSKA (reference sequence). The V end lost 1 base, the J end lost 0 bases, and 12 bases lay between the germline ends. The CDR3 region has the DNA TGCAGTGCTAGAGGAGATCGGGGGGCTAACTATGGCTACACCTTC. Protein: CSARGDRGANYGYTF.

This clonotype came up many times. The rearrangement uses TRBV6-1 and TRBJ2-7; maybe TRBD1 (6 bases). The CDR3 consists of 15 residues. The V gene's germline CDR1 is MNHNS and CDR2 SASEGT. V was cut by 7 bases and J by 3 bases, with 19 bases left in between. The CDR3 spells CASTGWVEQGYEQYF. The CDR3 bases are TGTGCCAGCACGGGTTGGGTAGAACAGGGCTACGAGCAGTACTTC.

This clonotype has ten or more counts. The rearrangement uses TRBV10-2 and TRBJ1-5; D is possibly TRBD1 (6 bases). This CDR3 has 13 residues. Germline V gene sequence: CDR1 WSHSY, CDR2 SAAADI. The V gene lost 3 bases and the J gene lost 6 bases, with 9 bases spanning the gap. The CDR3 nucleotides are TGCGCCAGCAGTGACGGGGGCCTTCAGCCCCAGCATTTT. Translating it yields CASSDGGLQPQHF.

The chain combines TRBV5-1 with TRBJ1-1, with D perhaps matching TRBD1 (6 bases). The V gene lost 2 bases and the J gene lost 3 bases, with 11 bases spanning the gap. The CDR3 covers 14 residues. Germline assignment: CDR1 SGHRS and CDR2 YFSETQ. CDR3 nucleotides: TGCGCCAGCAGCTTCATGGGACAAGACACTGAAGCTTTCTTT. Protein product: CASSFMGQDTEAFF.

The table lists this clonotype with many counts. The J gene is TRBJ1-1, the V gene TRBV12-3 or TRBV12-4; the match to TRBD1 covers 9 bases. The CDR3 is 14 residues long. The junction had 3 bases not matched to a gene; V was cut back by 3 bases and J by 4 bases. Written as DNA, the CDR3 is TGTGCCAGCAGTTTCAGACAGGGGGTCACTGAAGCTTTCTTT. This sequence encodes CASSFRQGVTEAFF.

This clonotype occurred many times. The V call is TRBV7-2, the J call TRBJ2-7; weak D call: TRBD1 (6 bases). CDR3 length equals 15 residues. Trimming removed 5 bases from V and 0 bases from J, with 14 bases in between. From germline, CDR1 is SGHTA and CDR2 FQGNSA. CDR3 nucleotides: TGTGCCAGCAGCAAAGACAGGTCGTACTCCTACGAGCAGTACTTC. It encodes CASSKDRSYSYEQYF.

This clonotype turned up a few times. This chain connects TRBV5-6 to TRBJ1-1; TRBD1 agrees at 12 bases. The J segment lost 4 bases and the V segment lost 4 bases, leaving 8 bases of the junction unmatched. Per the germline V gene, CDR1 is SGHDT and CDR2 is YYEEEE. The CDR3 contains 16 residues. The CDR3: CASSHGTGGSGTEAFF. The CDR3 nucleotides are TGTGCCAGCAGCCACGGGACAGGGGGCTCCGGCACTGAAGCTTTCTTT.

This clonotype was recorded many times. The chain employs TRBV20-1 and TRBJ1-1; possibly TRBD1 for D (6 bases). Trimming took 4 bases from V and 3 from J, leaving 15 bases between them. The germline CDR1 and CDR2 sequences are DFQATT and SNEGSKA (reference sequence). The CDR3 extends over 14 amino acids. The CDR3 DNA follows: TGCAGTGCTAAATGGGGACAATTGGACACTGAAGCTTTCTTT. Protein: CSAKWGQLDTEAFF.

On this clonotype: Since no conserved phenylalanine or tryptophan closes the CDR3, a read error is the likely cause. The chain combines TRBV28 with TRBJ2-7; no clear D. This CDR3 has 11 amino acids. CDR1 is MDHEN and CDR2 is SYDVKM in the germline V gene. The CDR3 coding sequence is TGTGCTAGCAGTTTTTCAGTCGAGCAGTACTAC. Its protein product is CASSFSVEQYY.

This clonotype was detected ten times or more. This chain uses TRBV2 with TRBJ2-7; D gene unclear. CDR1 SNHLY and CDR2 FYNNEI come from the germline V gene. This CDR3 has 13 amino acids. Trimming removed 3 bases from V and 4 bases from J, with 10 bases in between. The CDR3 spells CASSDRKGYEQYF. The CDR3 DNA reads as TGTGCCAGCAGTGACAGGAAGGGATACGAGCAGTACTTC.

CDR3 sequence (DNA): TGTGCCAGCAGTGAGATGAGGGGATTGTCTGAAGCTTTCTTT. Its translation: CASSEMRGLSEAFF. This chain joins TRBV6-1 and TRBJ1-1; D is perhaps TRBD1 (5 bases). Between the trimmed V and J ends, which lost 3 bases and 6 bases, there was a span of 14 bases. This CDR3 spans 14 amino acids. Germline assignment: CDR1 MNHNS and CDR2 SASEGT.

Many counts were recorded for this clonotype. The chain links TRBV13 to TRBJ2-4, with D uncertain. Germline V CDR1 and CDR2: PRHDT, FYEKMQ (reference sequence). V lost 2 bases and J 4 bases, leaving 6 bases between the germline ends. This CDR3 contains 13 residues. The CDR3: CASSLWGKNIQYF. The CDR3 DNA reads TGTGCCAGCAGCTTATGGGGAAAAAACATTCAGTACTTC. The full variable domain, its missing parts supplied by reference TRBV13 and TRBJ2-4, is AAGVIQSPRHLIKEKRETATLKCYPIPRHDTVYWYQQGPGQDPQFLISFYEKMQSDKGSIPDRFSAQQFSDYHSELNMSSLELGDSALYFCASSLWGKNIQYFGAGTRLSVL.

This clonotype appeared many times. Here the CDR3 reads CASRLNRGEQYF. CDR3 in DNA: TGTGCCAGCAGACTAAACAGGGGCGAGCAGTACTTC. The V gene is TRBV6-1, the J gene TRBJ2-7; TRBD1 aligns across 7 bases. With 6 bases clipped from V and 6 bases from J, the junction kept 5 bases outside the gene matches. Germline V CDR1 and CDR2: MNHNS, SASEGT. The length of the CDR3 is 12 residues.

V is TRBV3-1 and J is TRBJ1-3, with a weak D call TRBD1 (5 bases). Germline values: CDR1 LGHDT, CDR2 YNNKEL (reference sequence). The V gene lost 1 base and the J gene lost 3 bases, with 10 bases spanning the gap. CDR3 length: 15 residues. The CDR3 sequence is CASSQGPTDGNTIYF. The CDR3 nucleotides read TGTGCCAGCAGCCAAGGGCCGACAGATGGAAACACCATATATTTT.

In this sample, this clonotype turned up once. The rearrangement links TRBV19 to TRBJ1-5; the match to TRBD1 covers 7 bases. Germline V CDR1 and CDR2: LNHDA, SQIVND (reference sequence). The CDR3 totals 15 residues. Trimming removed 6 bases from V and 3 bases from J; junction bases left unmatched: 8. The CDR3 bases are TGTGCCAGTAGCCCAATACAGGGGAACAATCAGCCCCAGCATTTT. Protein sequence: CASSPIQGNNQPQHF.

There are a few counts of this clonotype. This chain connects TRBV3-1 to TRBJ1-5, with D uncertain. The CDR3 loop spans 14 amino acids. The V gene lost 11 bases and the J gene lost 3 bases, with 17 bases spanning the gap. Looked up from germline, CDR1 is LGHDT and CDR2 is YNNKEL (reference sequence). For the CDR3, the DNA is TGTGCCTCAGCAACCAACGGGGACAATCAGCCCCAGCATTTT. This sequence encodes CASATNGDNQPQHF.

The chain combines TRBV28 with TRBJ1-4; 10 bases map to TRBD1. With V trimmed by 7 bases and J by 3 bases, 8 bases remained unmatched. The CDR3 sequence is 16 residues long. Germline CDR1 is MDHEN and CDR2 is SYDVKM. CDR3 DNA: TGTGCCAGCATGCCGGACAGGGGGGCTCCTAATGAAAAACTGTTTTTT. Translation: CASMPDRGAPNEKLFF.